The 7 T cell receptor beta chains below come from one sample, sequenced in a study of shared clonotypes between healthy human individuals. TCRdb's table, derived via immunoSEQ multiplex PCR, lists solely in-frame clones and lacks some. The sample carries over 2 million clones, roughly 90% recorded once. Sequencing was performed on naive CD4+ T cells from PBMCs. The subset denotes: CD45RA+ positively selected. These receptors were taken from a man aged 18 to 30 in good health. Some clones in this sample may be carry-over from other donors' samples.

V gene TRBV6-1 combines with J gene TRBJ2-4; perhaps D is TRBD1 or TRBD2 (6 bases each). Germline V gene sequence: CDR1 MNHNS, CDR2 SASEGT. Trimming took off 3 bases at V and 9 bases at J, with 12 bases between the two ends. CDR3 size: 13 residues. CDR3 amino acids: CASSEVRGGIQYF. The CDR3 DNA reads TGTGCCAGCAGTGAGGTCAGGGGAGGCATTCAGTACTTC.

This chain connects TRBV15 to TRBJ2-3, with 9 positions matching TRBD1. Germline CDR1 reads LNHNV; CDR2 reads YYDKDF (reference sequence). The CDR3 loop spans 13 amino acids. After removal of 8 bases from V and 5 bases from J, the junction contained 5 bases not matched to a gene. CDR3 protein: CATVDRGLDTQYF. As DNA, the CDR3 is TGTGCCACCGTGGACAGGGGTTTAGATACGCAGTATTTT.

The chain combines TRBV28 with TRBJ2-1; D ambiguous. CDR3 length: 15 amino acids. Trimming removed 6 bases at V and 9 bases at J, with 21 bases between. CDR1 is MDHEN and CDR2 is SYDVKM in the germline V gene. As DNA, the CDR3 is TGTGCCAGCAGCCCTCCTGTCCGCCCCTCAATTGAGCAGTTCTTC. It is translated as CASSPPVRPSIEQFF.

This clone came up once. This chain links TRBV5-1 with TRBJ2-2; TRBD1 might be the D (5 bases). The V gene's germline CDR1 is SGHRS and CDR2 YFSETQ. The CDR3 sequence is 16 residues long. The V and J ends lost 4 bases and 0 bases respectively, with 13 bases between them. DNA for the CDR3: TGCGCCAGCAGCCCTAACGGACACGCGAACACCGGGGAGCTGTTTTTT. Translation: CASSPNGHANTGELFF.

The chain carries TRBV2 and TRBJ1-4, with a tentative D call TRBD1 (6 bases). V was clipped by 7 bases and J by 8 bases, with 17 bases between them. Germline assignment: CDR1 SNHLY and CDR2 FYNNEI. This CDR3 spans 14 amino acids. The chain's CDR3 is CASKLQGFGEKLFF. CDR3 DNA sequence: TGTGCCAGCAAATTACAGGGATTTGGGGAAAAACTGTTTTTT.

The rearrangement uses TRBV28 and TRBJ1-4; D ambiguous. V was clipped by 1 base and J by 4 bases, with 4 bases between them. Germline loops: CDR1 MDHEN, CDR2 SYDVKM. The CDR3 runs to 13 residues. CDR3 sequence (DNA): TGTGCCAGCAGTTTATTGGGTAATGAAAAACTGTTTTTT. Residues: CASSLLGNEKLFF.

The rearrangement joins TRBV6-5 to TRBJ2-7; 8 nucleotides align to TRBD2. Germline V lookup: CDR1 MNHEY, CDR2 SVGAGI. The CDR3 has 15 residues. J lost 3 bases, V lost 5 bases, and 9 bases had no gene match. The CDR3 sequence is CASSPGGSGIYEQYF. The CDR3 bases are TGTGCCAGCAGTCCGGGTGGTAGCGGGATCTACGAGCAGTACTTC.